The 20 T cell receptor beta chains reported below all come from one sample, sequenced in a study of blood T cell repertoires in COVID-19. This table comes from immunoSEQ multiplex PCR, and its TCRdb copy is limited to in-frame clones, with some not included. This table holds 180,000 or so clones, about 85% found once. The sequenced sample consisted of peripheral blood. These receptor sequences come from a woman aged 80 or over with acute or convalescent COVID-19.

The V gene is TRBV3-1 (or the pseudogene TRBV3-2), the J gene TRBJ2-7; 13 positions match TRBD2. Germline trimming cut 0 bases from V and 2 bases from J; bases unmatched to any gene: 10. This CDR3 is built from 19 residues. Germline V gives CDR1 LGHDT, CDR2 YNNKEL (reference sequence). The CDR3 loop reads CASSQDPGLAGCAPYEQYF. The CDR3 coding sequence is TGTGCCAGCAGCCAAGATCCGGGACTAGCGGGATGTGCCCCCTACGAGCAGTACTTC.

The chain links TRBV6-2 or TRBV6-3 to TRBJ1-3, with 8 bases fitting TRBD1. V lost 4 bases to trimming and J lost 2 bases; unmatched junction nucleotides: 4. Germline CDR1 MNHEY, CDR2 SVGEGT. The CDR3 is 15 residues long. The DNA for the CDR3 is TGTGCCAGCAGTTCCCGGGACAGGCCTGGAAACACCATATATTTT. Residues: CASSSRDRPGNTIYF.

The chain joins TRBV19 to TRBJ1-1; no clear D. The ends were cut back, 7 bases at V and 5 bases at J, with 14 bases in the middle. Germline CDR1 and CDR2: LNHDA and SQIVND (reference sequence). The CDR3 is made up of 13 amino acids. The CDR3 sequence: CASTAGARTEAFF. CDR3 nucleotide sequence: TGTGCCAGTACGGCCGGAGCGAGGACTGAAGCTTTCTTT.

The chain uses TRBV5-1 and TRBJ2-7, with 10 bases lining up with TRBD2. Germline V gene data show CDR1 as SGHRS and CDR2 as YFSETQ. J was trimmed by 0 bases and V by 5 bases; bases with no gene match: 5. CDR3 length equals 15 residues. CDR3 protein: CASSVLAGSSYEQYF. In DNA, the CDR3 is TGCGCCAGCAGTGTACTAGCGGGGAGCTCCTACGAGCAGTACTTC.

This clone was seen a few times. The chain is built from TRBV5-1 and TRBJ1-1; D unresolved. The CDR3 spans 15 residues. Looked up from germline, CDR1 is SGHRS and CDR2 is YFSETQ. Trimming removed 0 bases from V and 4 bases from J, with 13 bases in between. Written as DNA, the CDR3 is TGCGCCAGCAGCTTGGAGGTGGCCCGAGGCACTGAAGCTTTCTTT. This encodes CASSLEVARGTEAFF.

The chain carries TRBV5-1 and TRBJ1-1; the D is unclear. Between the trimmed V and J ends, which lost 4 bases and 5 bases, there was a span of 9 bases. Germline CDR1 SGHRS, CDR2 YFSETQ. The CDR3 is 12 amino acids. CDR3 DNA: TGCGCCAGCAGCCGAGTTCCGACTGAAGCTTTCTTT. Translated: CASSRVPTEAFF.

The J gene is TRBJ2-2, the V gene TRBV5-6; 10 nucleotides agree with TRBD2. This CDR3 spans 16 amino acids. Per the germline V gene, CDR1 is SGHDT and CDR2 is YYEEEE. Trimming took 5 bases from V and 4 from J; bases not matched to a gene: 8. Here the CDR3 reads CASSSRLAGRTGELFF. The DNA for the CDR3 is TGTGCCAGCAGTTCAAGACTAGCGGGCCGCACCGGGGAGCTGTTTTTT. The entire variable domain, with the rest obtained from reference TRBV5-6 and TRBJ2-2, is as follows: DAGVTQSPTHLIKTRGQQVTLRCSPKSGHDTVSWYQQALGQGPQFIFQYYEEEERQRGNFPDRFSGHQFPNYSSELNVNALLLGDSALYLCASSSRLAGRTGELFFGEGSRLTVL.

CDR3 loop: CASSRDRGYQPQHF. CDR3 bases: TGTGCCAGTAGCCGAGACAGGGGGTATCAGCCCCAGCATTTT. This chain connects TRBV19 to TRBJ1-5; 9 bases fit TRBD1. Germline-derived CDR1 and CDR2 are LNHDA and SQIVND (reference sequence). This CDR3 region has 14 residues. Trimming removed 6 bases from V and 5 bases from J; junction bases left unmatched: 5.

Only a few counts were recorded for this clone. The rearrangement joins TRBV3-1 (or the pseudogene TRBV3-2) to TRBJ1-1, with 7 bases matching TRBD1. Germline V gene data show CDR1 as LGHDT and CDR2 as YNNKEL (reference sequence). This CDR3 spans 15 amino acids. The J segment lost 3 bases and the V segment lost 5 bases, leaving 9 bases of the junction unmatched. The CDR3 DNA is TGTGCCAGCAGCGCCCACGACAGGGCCGACACTGAAGCTTTCTTT. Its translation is CASSAHDRADTEAFF.

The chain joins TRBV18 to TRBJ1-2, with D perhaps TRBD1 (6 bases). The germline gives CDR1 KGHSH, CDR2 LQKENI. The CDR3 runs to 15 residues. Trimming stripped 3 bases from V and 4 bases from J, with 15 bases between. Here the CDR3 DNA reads TGTGCCAGCTCACCCGACAGGTCCCGGACCTATGGCTACACCTTC. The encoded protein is CASSPDRSRTYGYTF.

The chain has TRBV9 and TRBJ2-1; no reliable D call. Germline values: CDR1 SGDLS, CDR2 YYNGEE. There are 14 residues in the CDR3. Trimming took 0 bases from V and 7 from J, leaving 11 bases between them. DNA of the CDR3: TGTGCCAGCAGCGTAGCTCCCCGGTGGAATGAGCAGTTCTTC. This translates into CASSVAPRWNEQFF.

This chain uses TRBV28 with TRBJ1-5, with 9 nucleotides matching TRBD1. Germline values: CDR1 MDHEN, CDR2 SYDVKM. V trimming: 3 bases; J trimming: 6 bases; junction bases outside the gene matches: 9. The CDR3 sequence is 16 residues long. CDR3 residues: CASSLTGTGPFQPQHF. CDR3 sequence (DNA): TGTGCCAGCAGTTTGACCGGGACAGGGCCATTTCAGCCCCAGCATTTT.

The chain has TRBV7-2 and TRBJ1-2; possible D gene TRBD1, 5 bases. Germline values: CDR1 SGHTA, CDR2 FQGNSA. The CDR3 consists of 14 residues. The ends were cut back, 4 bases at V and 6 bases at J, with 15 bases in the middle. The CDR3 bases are TGTGCCAGCAGCTGGACACCACAACTCAATGGCTACACCTTC. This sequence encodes CASSWTPQLNGYTF. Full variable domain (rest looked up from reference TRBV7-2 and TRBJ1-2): GAGVSQSPSNKVTEKGKDVELRCDPISGHTALYWYRQSLGQGLEFLIYFQGNSAPDKSGLPSDRFSAERTGGSVSTLTIQRTQQEDSAVYLCASSWTPQLNGYTFGSGTRLTVV.

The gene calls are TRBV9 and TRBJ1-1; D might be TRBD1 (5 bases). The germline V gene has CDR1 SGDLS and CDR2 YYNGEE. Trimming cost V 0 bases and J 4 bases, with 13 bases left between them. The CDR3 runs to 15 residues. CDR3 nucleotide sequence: TGTGCCAGCAGCGTAGACCAGGGCCGAGGCACTGAAGCTTTCTTT. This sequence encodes CASSVDQGRGTEAFF.

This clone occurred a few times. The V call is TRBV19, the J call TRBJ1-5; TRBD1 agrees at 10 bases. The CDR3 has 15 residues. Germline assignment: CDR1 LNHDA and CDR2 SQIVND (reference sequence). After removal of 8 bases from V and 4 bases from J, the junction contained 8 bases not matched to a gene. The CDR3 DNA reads TGTGCCAGTTCCGCGACAGGGGGCGCGAATCAGCCCCAGCATTTT. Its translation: CASSATGGANQPQHF.

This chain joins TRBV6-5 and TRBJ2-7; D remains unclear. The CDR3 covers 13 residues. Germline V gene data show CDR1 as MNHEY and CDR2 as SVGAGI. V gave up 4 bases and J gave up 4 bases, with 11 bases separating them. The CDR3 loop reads CASSLEVVYEQYF. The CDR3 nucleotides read TGTGCCAGCAGTTTAGAAGTAGTTTACGAGCAGTACTTC.

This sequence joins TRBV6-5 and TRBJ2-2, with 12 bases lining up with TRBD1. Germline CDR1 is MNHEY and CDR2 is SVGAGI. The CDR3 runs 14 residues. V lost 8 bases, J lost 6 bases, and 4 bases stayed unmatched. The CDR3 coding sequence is TGTGCCAGCTGGGGACAGGGGGCAGCCGGGGAGCTGTTTTTT. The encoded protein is CASWGQGAAGELFF.

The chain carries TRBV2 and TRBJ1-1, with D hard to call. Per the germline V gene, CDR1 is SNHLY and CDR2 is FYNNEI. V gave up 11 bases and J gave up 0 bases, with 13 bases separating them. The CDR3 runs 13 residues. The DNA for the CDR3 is TGTGCCTGCCGGACGGACTTGAACACTGAAGCTTTCTTT. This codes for CACRTDLNTEAFF.

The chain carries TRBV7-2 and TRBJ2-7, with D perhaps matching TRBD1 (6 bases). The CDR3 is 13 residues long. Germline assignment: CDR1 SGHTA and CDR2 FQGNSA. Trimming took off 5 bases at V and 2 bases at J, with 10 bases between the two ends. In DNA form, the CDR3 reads TGTGCCAGCAGCCGGGACAATACCTACGAGCAGTACTTC. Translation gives CASSRDNTYEQYF. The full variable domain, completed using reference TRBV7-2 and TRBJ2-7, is GAGVSQSPSNKVTEKGKDVELRCDPISGHTALYWYRQSLGQGLEFLIYFQGNSAPDKSGLPSDRFSAERTGGSVSTLTIQRTQQEDSAVYLCASSRDNTYEQYFGPGTRLTVT.

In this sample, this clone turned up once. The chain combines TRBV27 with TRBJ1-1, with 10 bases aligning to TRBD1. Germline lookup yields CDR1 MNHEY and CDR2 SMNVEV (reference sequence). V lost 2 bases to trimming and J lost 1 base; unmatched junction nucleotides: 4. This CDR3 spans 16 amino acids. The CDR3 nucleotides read TGTGCCAGCAGTTTAAGGACAGGGGGGGGGAACACTGAAGCTTTCTTT. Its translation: CASSLRTGGGNTEAFF.